The entry below gives a single TCR beta chain sequence along with its context. Its antigen is not identified. This record comes from a study of cytomegalovirus exposure and HLA in healthy donors. Overall study context: The 110 or so validation repertoires were produced on the same platform as the 720 or so repertoires of the first cohort. This was reported in a later analysis.

Among the approximately 130 subjects of the validation cohort, separate from the roughly 730-subject first cohort, were the donors. Sequencing was performed with immunoSEQ multiplex PCR; in TCRdb, only in-frame clones are kept and a portion is missing. The table shows some 43,000 clones, with approximately 90% occurring only once. The study's findings and limits: Usually a TCR sequence was rare, but some public TCRs were found in many donors. Specificity of a few CMV-associated chains for CMV antigens was verified in vitro.

The CDR3 is 15 residues long. CDR1 is SGHRS, CDR2 YFSETQ, per germline. V lost 0 bases to trimming and J lost 0 bases, with 8 bases between them. The clonotype was recovered from a man aged 18 to 29 in good health and CMV-seronegative. The chain recombines TRBV5-1 with TRBJ2-3, with D possibly being TRBD2 (6 bases). Sequenced sample: PBMCs. CDR3 sequence (DNA): TGCGCCAGCAGCTTGGCCGGGACTAGCACAGATACGCAGTATTTT. Translating gives CASSLAGTSTDTQYF.